This passage covers 29 T cell receptor beta chains from one sample sequenced in a study of blood T cell repertoires in COVID-19. The table came from immunoSEQ multiplex PCR; TCRdb's copy has only in-frame clones and leaves some out. The sample lists 150,000 or so clones; approximately 90% were seen once. The sequencing sample was made of peripheral blood. All receptors come from a man aged 55-75 years with acute or convalescent COVID-19.

CDR3 region: CASSLEGGMTTEAFF. The CDR3 nucleotides are TGTGCCAGCAGCTTAGAGGGGGGGATGACGACTGAAGCTTTCTTT. The chain couples TRBV7-2 to TRBJ1-1; possible D gene TRBD1, 6 bases. The CDR3 runs 15 residues. The V end lost 1 base, the J end lost 5 bases, and 14 bases lay between the germline ends. Germline assignment: CDR1 SGHTA and CDR2 FQGNSA.

The genes are TRBV18 and TRBJ1-4, with a tentative D call TRBD1 (5 bases). Germline CDR1 reads KGHSH; CDR2 reads LQKENI. CDR3 length equals 14 residues. V dropped 0 bases and J dropped 8 bases, with 10 bases sitting between them. The CDR3 DNA follows: TGTGCCAGCTCACCACCAACAGGCCCCGAAAAACTGTTTTTT. Residues: CASSPPTGPEKLFF.

This sequence joins TRBV5-5 and TRBJ1-3; D unclear. This CDR3 comprises 16 residues. V was clipped by 3 bases and J by 0 bases, with 13 bases between them. Germline V lookup: CDR1 SGHKS, CDR2 YYEKEE (reference sequence). The CDR3 protein is CASSSFTPHSGNTIYF. The CDR3 DNA reads as TGTGCCAGCAGCTCCTTTACTCCTCACTCTGGAAACACCATATATTTT.

The chain couples TRBV18 to TRBJ2-4, with 7 bases aligning to TRBD1. Trimming removed 2 bases from V and 5 bases from J; junction bases left unmatched: 6. The CDR3 sequence is 15 residues long. Germline CDR1 reads KGHSH; CDR2 reads LQKENI. The CDR3 DNA reads as TGTGCCAGCTCACCAAAGGGGGCGCCAGAAAACATTCAGTACTTC. It codes for CASSPKGAPENIQYF.

This chain uses TRBV27 with TRBJ2-2; D is perhaps TRBD2 (5 bases). The CDR3 consists of 14 residues. Germline CDR1 is MNHEY and CDR2 is SMNVEV (reference sequence). V was cut by 3 bases and J by 4 bases, with 9 bases left in between. CDR3 coding DNA: TGTGCCAGCAGTTTCGGAGGCGGCACCGGGGAGCTGTTTTTT. Translating gives CASSFGGGTGELFF.

This clone was seen more than once but under ten times. The gene calls are TRBV10-3 and TRBJ1-6; a possible D gene is TRBD1 (5 bases). Trimming cost V 6 bases and J 9 bases, with 15 bases left between them. Germline-derived CDR1 and CDR2 are ENHRY and SYGVKD. The CDR3 contains 14 residues. As DNA, the CDR3 is TGTGCCATCAGCCCCCGAGGGGAGGTTTCACCCCTCCACTTT. This encodes CAISPRGEVSPLHF.

The V call is TRBV5-1, the J call TRBJ1-2; D not certain. Trimming left V 7 bases short and J 0 bases short, with 10 bases between. The CDR3 runs 13 residues. Germline V lookup: CDR1 SGHRS, CDR2 YFSETQ. The CDR3 DNA sequence: TGCGCCAGCTCAGAAATTCCTAACTATGGCTACACCTTC. This sequence encodes CASSEIPNYGYTF.

The chain has TRBV5-8 and TRBJ1-1; TRBD1 is a possible D gene (5 bases). Trimming shortened V by 0 bases and J by 10 bases, and 10 bases separated the two germline ends. Germline values: CDR1 SGHTS, CDR2 YDEGEE. The CDR3 runs to 12 residues. The chain's CDR3 is CASSLDRQTAFF. As DNA, the CDR3 is TGTGCCAGCAGCTTGGATAGACAGACAGCTTTCTTT.

This clone was counted once. The chain has TRBV3-1 (or the pseudogene TRBV3-2) and TRBJ2-5, with D perhaps matching TRBD2 (5 bases). The V and J ends lost 5 bases and 7 bases respectively, with 8 bases between them. CDR3 size: 11 residues. Germline CDR1 is LGHDT and CDR2 is YNNKEL (reference sequence). The CDR3, as DNA: TGTGCCAGCAGCTCGGCGGGGACCCAGTACTTC. This encodes CASSSAGTQYF.

The DNA for the CDR3 is TGTGCCAGCAGCTTAGGTCTCAATACAGGGGCCTTCTCCTACGAGCAGTACGTC. This codes for CASSLGLNTGAFSYEQYV. This rearrangement joins TRBV11-2 to TRBJ2-7; 7 bases map to TRBD1. V gave up 1 base and J gave up 0 bases; unmatched junction bases: 12. The CDR3 extends over 18 amino acids. Germline V gene lookup returns CDR1 SGHAT and CDR2 FQNNGV.

This chain connects TRBV6-5 to TRBJ1-2; TRBD1 matches 8 bases. This CDR3 has 15 amino acids. CDR1 is MNHEY, CDR2 SVGAGI, per germline. V gave up 7 bases and J gave up 4 bases; unmatched junction bases: 11. CDR3 sequence (DNA): TGTGCCAGCACTCCCCAGGGGGCGCGGGGCTATGGCTACACCTTC. Its translation: CASTPQGARGYGYTF.

The chain carries TRBV5-1 and TRBJ1-5; no clear D. From germline, CDR1 is SGHRS and CDR2 YFSETQ. The CDR3 extends over 13 amino acids. Trimming shortened V by 1 base and J by 6 bases, and 8 bases separated the two germline ends. The CDR3 DNA is TGCGCCAGCAGCTTGTTCATCAGTCAGCCCCAGCATTTT. Protein: CASSLFISQPQHF. The full variable domain, its missing parts supplied by reference TRBV5-1 and TRBJ1-5, is KAGVTQTPRYLIKTRGQQVTLSCSPISGHRSVSWYQQTPGQGLQFLFEYFSETQRNKGNFPGRFSGRQFSNSRSEMNVSTLELGDSALYLCASSLFISQPQHFGDGTRLSIL.

V usage is TRBV18 and J usage is TRBJ1-3, with TRBD1 as a possible D gene (5 bases). The CDR3 runs 17 residues. CDR1 and CDR2 (germline): KGHSH, LQKENI. Trimming took 2 bases from V and 4 from J, leaving 18 bases between them. CDR3 amino acids: CASSPSLRQSAGNTIYF. In DNA, the CDR3 is TGTGCCAGCTCACCATCCCTGAGACAGTCTGCAGGAAACACCATATATTTT.

This sequence joins TRBV27 and TRBJ1-2, with 8 bases fitting TRBD1. J was trimmed by 4 bases and V by 5 bases; bases with no gene match: 3. CDR3 size: 13 residues. Germline V gene data show CDR1 as MNHEY and CDR2 as SMNVEV (reference sequence). CDR3 DNA: TGTGCCAGCAGTACAGGGGGGATCTATGGCTACACCTTC. Translated, it gives CASSTGGIYGYTF.

As regards this clone: Relative to the germline gene, one junction end is altered; a read error may explain this. The rearrangement joins TRBV2 to TRBJ2-7; no clear D. Germline CDR1 and CDR2: SNHLY and FYNNEI. CDR3 size: 10 residues. This chain's CDR3 is CASSVQVLRF. The CDR3 bases are TGTGCCAGCAGTGTTCAGGTCCTGCGCTTC.

The rearrangement uses TRBV12-3 or TRBV12-4 and TRBJ1-1; D ambiguous. V was clipped by 7 bases and J by 6 bases, with 15 bases between them. The CDR3 has 13 residues. In nucleotides, the CDR3 is TGTGCCAGCACTATGACATTGATCGCTGAAGCTTTCTTT. Its protein product is CASTMTLIAEAFF.

The chain carries TRBV7-2 and TRBJ2-1, with 15 bases aligning to TRBD2. The germline V gene has CDR1 SGHTA and CDR2 FQGNSA. This CDR3 has 16 amino acids. The J segment lost 9 bases and the V segment lost 4 bases, leaving 7 bases of the junction unmatched. The CDR3 loop is CASSWGLAGGRGEQFF. The CDR3 DNA reads TGTGCCAGCAGCTGGGGACTAGCGGGAGGACGCGGTGAGCAGTTCTTC.

V usage is TRBV5-1 and J usage is TRBJ2-7; tentative D call: TRBD1 (5 bases). CDR1 is SGHRS, CDR2 YFSETQ, per germline. The CDR3 totals 14 residues. V lost 4 bases to trimming and J lost 6 bases, with 17 bases between them. CDR3 coding DNA: TGCGCCAGCAGCCGACTCCAGGGTATCGGCGAGCAGTACTTC. This encodes CASSRLQGIGEQYF.

The chain combines TRBV30 with TRBJ1-6; D gene ambiguous. This CDR3 is built from 14 residues. Deletions cut 2 bases from V and 8 bases from J, with 13 bases between. CDR1 and CDR2 from the germline V gene are GTSNPN and SVGIG (reference sequence). The CDR3: CAWSTTIRDSPLHF. The CDR3 nucleotides are TGTGCCTGGAGTACCACCATCCGCGATTCACCCCTCCACTTT.

The chain carries TRBV24-1 and TRBJ1-2; no reliable D call. This CDR3 region has 14 residues. CDR1 and CDR2 (germline): KGHDR, SFDVKD. V was pared by 3 bases and J by 6 bases, with 13 bases between. The CDR3 protein is CATSDPNGENGYTF. The CDR3 coding sequence is TGTGCCACCAGTGATCCCAATGGGGAGAATGGCTACACCTTC.

This chain links TRBV7-9 with TRBJ2-2; D unresolved. Germline V gives CDR1 SEHNR, CDR2 FQNEAQ (reference sequence). V lost 2 bases, J lost 8 bases, and 6 bases lay in between. The CDR3 loop spans 12 amino acids. The CDR3 DNA reads TGTGCCAGCAGCTTACCGACAGGGGAGCTGTTTTTT. Translation: CASSLPTGELFF.

The chain combines TRBV16 with TRBJ1-2, with D perhaps matching TRBD1 (5 bases). V lost 4 bases and J lost 3, with 12 bases in between. The CDR3 runs 14 residues. Germline V gene sequence: CDR1 KGHSY, CDR2 FQNENV. The CDR3 DNA follows: TGTGCCAGCAGCCGCCAACAGGATTACTATGGCTACACCTTC. It translates to CASSRQQDYYGYTF.

The rearrangement links TRBV12-5 to TRBJ2-5, with 7 bases aligning to TRBD2. Trimming at V came to 5 bases and at J to 0 bases, leaving 9 bases not matched to a gene. The CDR3 runs to 16 residues. CDR1 is LGHNT and CDR2 is FRNRAP in the germline V gene. CDR3 coding DNA: TGTGCTAGTGGTCAAGGAGGTAGCGGGTACCAAGAGACCCAGTACTTC. Residues: CASGQGGSGYQETQYF.

The J gene is TRBJ1-3, the V gene TRBV3-1 (or the pseudogene TRBV3-2); D uncertain. The CDR3 is 15 residues long. Germline CDR1 is LGHDT and CDR2 is YNNKEL (reference sequence). Between the trimmed V and J ends, which lost 1 base and 4 bases, there was a span of 11 bases. CDR3 DNA sequence: TGTGCCAGCAGCCAAGGTCTCAGTACGGGAAACACCATATATTTT. This encodes CASSQGLSTGNTIYF.

The rearrangement links TRBV18 to TRBJ1-5; TRBD1 agrees at 12 bases. The J segment lost 6 bases and the V segment lost 0 bases, leaving 3 bases of the junction unmatched. Germline V CDR1 and CDR2: KGHSH, LQKENI. This CDR3 has 16 amino acids. The CDR3 spells CASSPPGTGGGQPQHF. CDR3 nucleotide sequence: TGTGCCAGCTCACCACCCGGGACAGGGGGCGGTCAGCCCCAGCATTTT.

This chain links TRBV29-1 with TRBJ2-2; 10 bases line up with TRBD1. The CDR3 has 16 amino acids. Germline CDR1 reads SQVTM; CDR2 reads ANQGSEA. V was pared by 5 bases and J by 1 base, with 7 bases of the junction left unmatched. Here the CDR3 DNA reads TGCAGCGTTCAGACAGGGGGCTCCCTGAACACCGGGGAGCTGTTTTTT. Residues: CSVQTGGSLNTGELFF.

This clone was picked up one time. The V and J genes are TRBV20-1 and TRBJ2-5; D remains ambiguous. Trimming took 3 bases from V and 1 from J, leaving 3 bases between them. This CDR3 has 11 residues. Germline lookup yields CDR1 DFQATT and CDR2 SNEGSKA (reference sequence). The CDR3 bases are TGCAGTGCTAGCGGCCAAGAGACCCAGTACTTC. It encodes CSASGQETQYF.

This clone has only one observation. At one boundary the junction diverges from the germline segment, which might be a read error. V gene TRBV4-3 combines with J gene TRBJ2-3, with D perhaps TRBD1 (6 bases). Germline CDR1 is LGHNA and CDR2 is YSLEER. The CDR3 length is 15 residues. CDR3 coding DNA: TGCGCCAGTAGCCAAACGGTAGGGGGTCCAGATACGCAGTATTTT. Translated, it gives CASSQTVGGPDTQYF.

The J gene is TRBJ1-5, the V gene TRBV19; D might be TRBD1 (5 bases). The CDR3 totals 14 residues. V was pared by 10 bases and J by 2 bases, with 15 bases between. CDR1 is LNHDA, CDR2 SQIVND, per germline (reference sequence). CDR3 amino acids: CATLTANGNQPQHF. CDR3 nucleotides: TGTGCCACCTTGACAGCGAATGGCAATCAGCCCCAGCATTTT.